This is a list of T cell receptor beta chains from one sample in a study of neoadjuvant anti-PD-1 for oral cavity cancer. Profiling relied on immunoSEQ multiplex PCR, and the TCRdb table lists in-frame clones only, not all of them. The sample includes approximately 13,000 clones, 65% to 80% seen only once; the top ten take 3% to 4%. Material: PBMCs, obtained after nivolumab (anti-PD-1) treatment. Receptor source: a person aged 40 to 85 with oral cavity squamous cell carcinoma. The CDR3 runs from the conserved cysteine through the conserved F or W. A D gene is named only where the DNA matches it firmly. Size is stated for part of the rows, as once, few or many counts, or as a class when the clone is expanded.

CDR3 DNA	CDR3 protein	D gene	clone size	V gene	CDR3 length	J gene
TGTGCCAGCAGTGAACGGACGGGGGCGGGGGAGACCCAGTACTTC	CASSERTGAGETQYF	.	.	TRBV6-1	15	TRBJ2-5
TGTGCCAGCAGTTTCACTAGCGGGAGTCGCGAGCAGTACTTC	CASSFTSGSREQYF	TRBD2	.	TRBV27	14	TRBJ2-7
TGTGCCAGCAGGGGGACTAGCGGCCCCTACGAGCAGTACTTC	CASRGTSGPYEQYF	TRBD2	.	TRBV27	14	TRBJ2-7
TGTGCCAGCAGCGTCACAGGAACGCCGACCTACGAGCAGTACTTC	CASSVTGTPTYEQYF	.	few	TRBV9	15	TRBJ2-7
TGTGCCAGTAGTATACAAAGGACCAGCACAGATACGCAGTATTTT	CASSIQRTSTDTQYF	.	.	TRBV19	15	TRBJ2-3
TGTGCCAGCAGCTTGTATTTCCCAGGGGATCGTCTTTGGGCCAACGTCCTGACTTTC	CASSLYFPGDRLWANVLTF	.	.	TRBV5-6	19	TRBJ2-6
TGCGCCAGCAGCTTGGTCGCGGGAGGTCCCCTGAATGAGCAGTACTTC	CASSLVAGGPLNEQYF	TRBD2	once	TRBV5-1	16	TRBJ2-7
TGCGCCAGCAGCCCTTTTTCCTTGGGGCACTCTGGGGCCAACGTCCTGACTTTC	CASSPFSLGHSGANVLTF	.	.	TRBV5-1	18	TRBJ2-6
TGTGCCAGCAGTTACGGAAGGGAGGGAGAGCAGTACTTC	CASSYGREGEQYF	TRBD2	.	TRBV6-6	13	TRBJ2-7
TGTGCCAGCGGGAGGGAATACGAGCAGTACTTC	CASGREYEQYF	TRBD2	.	TRBV7-9	11	TRBJ2-7
TGTGCCAGCAGCCGTGGGGCAGGACTAGCGGGAGGTGTCACAGATACGCAGTATTTT	CASSRGAGLAGGVTDTQYF	TRBD2	.	TRBV11-3	19	TRBJ2-3
TGTGCCAGCAGCCCTCTAGCGGGTGAGCAGTTCTTC	CASSPLAGEQFF	TRBD2	.	TRBV9	12	TRBJ2-1
TGTGCCAGCCGCACCACGGGGGGGTTCGGGGCCAACGTCCTGACTTTC	CASRTTGGFGANVLTF	TRBD2	few	TRBV7-8	16	TRBJ2-6
TGTGCCTGGAGTGTTCAGACTGAAGCTTTCTTT	CAWSVQTEAFF	.	.	TRBV30	11	TRBJ1-1
TGTGCCAGCAGCTTGGAGGCGGGCCGCGATACGCAGTATTTT	CASSLEAGRDTQYF	.	.	TRBV5-4	14	TRBJ2-3
TGTGCCAGTAGTATGTGGAGCGGGACAAGCACAGATACGCAGTATTTT	CASSMWSGTSTDTQYF	.	once	TRBV19	16	TRBJ2-3
TGTGCCAGCTCACCACCTCCGGGAGGGTGGCTCGGCAAAAACATTCAGTACTTC	CASSPPPGGWLGKNIQYF	TRBD2	few	TRBV18	18	TRBJ2-4